This paragraph covers one T cell receptor (beta chain) sequence. Its antigen is currently unknown. Treatment of the sample: roughly 10-day PBMC culture with coronavirus spike peptide pools or control peptides (ViraFEST assay). The unexposed donor provided CD4+ T cells, which were taken before the COVID-19 pandemic (2011-2018). The CDR3 consists of 16 residues. From germline, CDR1 is MNHEY and CDR2 SVGAGI. The junction had 4 bases not matched to a gene; V was cut back by 1 base and J by 2 bases. These data are taken from a study of vaccination and CD4 T cells after COVID-19. For the study at large: Comprising six males and four females, the convalescent participants counted two Hispanic individuals among them. Investigators took post-vaccine samples a median 72 days after dose two, within a range of 14 to 241. The study's findings and limits: Median numbers of SARS-CoV-2-reactive clonotypes increased from about 20 to 38 (not a significant change).

The study sequenced cultured CD4+ T cell DNA using the Oncomine TCR Beta short-read assay. MiXCR, run by TCRdb on the PCR reads, gives a single entry per CDR3 protein. The sample holds around 8,000 distinct CDR3 sequences; about 48% are singletons and the top ten take roughly 19%. The sample was CD4+ T cells from blood, cultured in vitro. The genes are TRBV6-5 and TRBJ2-3; 9 positions match TRBD2. The sequence was collected from a human donor in good health. In nucleotides, the CDR3 is TGTGCCAGCAGTTACTGGGCTAGCGGGGCCACAGATACGCAGTATTTT. This encodes CASSYWASGATDTQYF.